The 3 T cell receptor beta chains presented below share a single source sample, sequenced in a study of T cells in Graves' hyperthyroidism and ophthalmopathy. Amplified TCR beta CDR3 regions derived from RNA transcripts. First-round RT-PCR targeting the TCR CDR3 was performed with the HTBI primer set. One entry per CDR3 protein, called by TCRdb with MiXCR from the multiplex PCR reads. The table shows approximately 330,000 distinct CDR3 sequences, with around 20% occurring only once. The sample consisted of blood. The receptors stem from a woman aged 50 to 60 with Graves' hyperthyroidism.

This clonotype was detected only a few times. The chain is built from TRBV4-1 and TRBJ1-2; 8 nucleotides align to TRBD1. V lost 2 bases, J lost 2 bases, and 7 bases stayed unmatched. This CDR3 is 16 amino acids long. Germline CDR1 and CDR2: MGHRA and YSYEKL. CDR3 nucleotide sequence: TGCGCCAGCAGCCAATCTCCCCGACAGGGGAACTATGGCTACACCTTC. Its protein product is CASSQSPRQGNYGYTF.

This clonotype was recorded at least ten times. The chain joins TRBV30 to TRBJ2-4; TRBD2 is a possible D gene (6 bases). The germline V gene encodes CDR1 GTSNPN and CDR2 SVGIG (reference sequence). This CDR3 spans 16 amino acids. Trimming took off 4 bases at V and 0 bases at J, with 16 bases between the two ends. The CDR3 DNA sequence: TGTGCCTGGACCCCTGGGGGGTTTCTAGCCAAAAACATTCAGTACTTC. Its translation: CAWTPGGFLAKNIQYF.

In its sample, this clonotype was seen many times. The chain has TRBV20-1 and TRBJ1-3; D unclear. CDR1 is DFQATT, CDR2 SNEGSKA, per germline (reference sequence). The V end lost 5 bases, the J end lost 4 bases, and 9 bases lay between the germline ends. The length of the CDR3 is 12 residues. CDR3: CSAPGPGNTIYF. In DNA, the CDR3 is TGCAGTGCTCCCGGGCCGGGAAACACCATATATTTT.